The rows below give T cell receptor beta chains drawn from one sample of a study of T cells in Graves' hyperthyroidism and ophthalmopathy. Each CDR3 protein is one row after TCRdb ran MiXCR on the multiplex PCR reads. The sample includes about 840,000 distinct CDR3 sequences, over 35% of them seen just once. Sequencing was done on a sample of blood. All receptors derive from a man between 18 and 35 years old with Graves' hyperthyroidism. CDR3s leave out the opening cysteine and the closing phenylalanine or tryptophan. Clone sizes are given selectively: once, few, many, or a class where the clone is expanded.

TRBV29-1 | many | SVGDRGRAF
TRBV2 | - | ASTHTGPDRNQPQH
TRBV12-3/TRBV12-4 | few | ASQQTLNTEAF
TRBV6-6 | many | ASRSGNTGELF
TRBV7-8 | - | AGSLASGGYEQY
TRBV2 | few | ASTLLRDSTYEQY
TRBV11-2 | - | ASSVQASSGNTIY
TRBV12-3/TRBV12-4 | - | ASSQTVAPYEQY
TRBV13 | few | ASSSTADRYQETQY
TRBV7-9 | - | ASGRGSGEKLF
TRBV29-1 | - | SVDRGPLETQY
TRBV12-3/TRBV12-4 | - | ASRKLAGNGNTIY
TRBV5-5 | few | ASSQDWYGYT
TRBV4-1 | - | ASSQEIESEAF
TRBV19 | few | ASSRSSGLDEQY
TRBV29-1 | many | SVDEGFGQPQH